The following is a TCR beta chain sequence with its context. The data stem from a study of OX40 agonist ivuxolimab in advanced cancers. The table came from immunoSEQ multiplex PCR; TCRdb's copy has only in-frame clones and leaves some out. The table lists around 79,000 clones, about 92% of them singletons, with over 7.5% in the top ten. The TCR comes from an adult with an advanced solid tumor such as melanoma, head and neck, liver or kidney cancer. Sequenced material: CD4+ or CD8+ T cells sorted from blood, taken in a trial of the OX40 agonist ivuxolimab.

The CDR3 DNA reads TGTGCCAGCAGTGGGTACGGACGAAGCACAGATACGCAGTATTTT. It specifies CASSGYGRSTDTQYF. The V gene is TRBV2, the J gene TRBJ2-3; the D is unclear. The V gene lost 4 bases and the J gene lost 0 bases, with 11 bases spanning the gap. Per the germline V gene, CDR1 is SNHLY and CDR2 is FYNNEI. CDR3 length equals 15 residues. The complete variable domain, with remaining parts taken from reference TRBV2 and TRBJ2-3, reads EPEVTQTPSHQVTQMGQEVILRCVPISNHLYFYWYRQILGQKVEFLVSFYNNEISEKSEIFDDQFSVERPDGSNFTLKIRSTKLEDSAMYFCASSGYGRSTDTQYFGPGTRLTVL.